The source of this T cell receptor (beta chain) is a study of CD8 T cells in ankylosing spondylitis. Findings and caveats of the study: Prior literature has documented some motif variants in synovial fluid and blood from reactive arthritis. Within ankylosing spondylitis blood, a TCR beta motif made up of several highly homologous variants appeared to be characteristic.

This clonotype occurred many times. What it binds is not known. The CDR3 covers 16 residues. CDR1 SGHRS and CDR2 YFSETQ come from the germline V gene. V lost 4 bases and J lost 0; bases outside the gene matches: 5. TCRdb called the 5' RACE reads again in MiXCR, with one record for every CDR3 protein. There are about 210,000 distinct CDR3 sequences in the sample; over 7% occur only once, and about 5% lies in the top ten. The V and J genes are TRBV5-1 and TRBJ2-3, with 10 bases fitting TRBD2. Sequencing was done on a sample of blood, either unsorted or a sorted T cell fraction (not recorded which). This TCR was recovered from a female donor with ankylosing spondylitis or in good health (not recorded which). The CDR3 sequence: CASSPPTSGSTDTQYF. CDR3 nucleotide sequence: TGCGCCAGCAGCCCGCCGACTAGCGGGAGCACAGATACGCAGTATTTT.